This note documents a single T cell receptor (beta chain) sequence. Methods used by the authors: Amplification of reference gene primers provided the estimated nucleated cell counts. Libraries were prepared by immunoSEQ multiplex PCR; TCRdb keeps only in-frame clonotypes and omits some of them. V, J and clone size were drawn from that table, and D and trimming were deduced from the DNA. The profile shows roughly 69,000 clones, around four fifths of them singletons. This sample stems from a study of blood T cell repertoires in COVID-19. In Seattle, patients joined the study during active infection and were tracked longitudinally. The CDR3 covers 14 residues. CDR1 GTSNPN and CDR2 SVGIG come from the germline V gene (reference sequence). V was pared by 3 bases and J by 4 bases, with 3 bases of the junction left unmatched.

This clonotype originated in a man in his sixties with COVID-19, enrolled during active disease. The J gene is TRBJ2-1, the V gene TRBV30; the match to TRBD2 covers 10 bases. Sequenced sample: peripheral blood. CDR3 loop: CAWRKAGGYNEQFF. The CDR3 bases are TGTGCCTGGAGAAAAGCGGGAGGGTACAATGAGCAGTTCTTC.